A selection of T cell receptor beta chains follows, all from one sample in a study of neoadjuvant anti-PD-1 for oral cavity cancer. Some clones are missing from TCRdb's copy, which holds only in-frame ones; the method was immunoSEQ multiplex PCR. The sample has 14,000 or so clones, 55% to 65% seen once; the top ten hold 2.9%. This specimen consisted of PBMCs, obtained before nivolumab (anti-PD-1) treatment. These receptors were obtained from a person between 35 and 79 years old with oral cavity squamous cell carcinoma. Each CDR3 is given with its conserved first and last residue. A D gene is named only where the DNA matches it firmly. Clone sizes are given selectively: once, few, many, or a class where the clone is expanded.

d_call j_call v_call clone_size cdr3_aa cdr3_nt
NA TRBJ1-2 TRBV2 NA CASRLGRANNYGYTF TGTGCCAGCAGGCTCGGTAGGGCGAATAACTATGGCTACACCTTC
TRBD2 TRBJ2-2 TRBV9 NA CASSVRGRDTGELFF TGTGCCAGCAGCGTACGCGGGAGAGACACCGGGGAGCTGTTTTTT
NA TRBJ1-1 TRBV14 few CASSSAGALNTEAFF TGTGCCAGCAGCTCCGCAGGGGCCCTGAACACTGAAGCTTTCTTT
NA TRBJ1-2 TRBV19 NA CASRQAIVGRFHYGYTF TGTGCCAGTAGACAAGCCATCGTGGGCAGGTTTCACTATGGCTACACCTTC
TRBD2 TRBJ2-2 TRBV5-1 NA CASSWTSGRAGELFF TGCGCCAGCAGCTGGACTAGCGGACGGGCCGGGGAGCTGTTTTTT
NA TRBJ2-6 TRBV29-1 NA CSITGSGANVLTF TGCAGCATAACAGGGTCTGGGGCCAACGTCCTGACTTTC
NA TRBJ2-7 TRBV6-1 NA CASIGPNSYEQYF TGTGCCAGCATCGGCCCCAACTCCTACGAGCAGTACTTC
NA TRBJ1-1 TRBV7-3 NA CASRAGPPGTEAFF TGTGCCAGCAGAGCGGGTCCCCCGGGAACTGAAGCTTTCTTT
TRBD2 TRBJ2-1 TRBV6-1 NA CASGTSGLFHEQFF TGTGCCAGCGGGACTAGCGGGTTATTCCATGAGCAGTTCTTC
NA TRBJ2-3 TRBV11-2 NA CASSFVTGDTDTQYF TGTGCCAGCAGCTTTGTGACTGGGGACACAGATACGCAGTATTTT
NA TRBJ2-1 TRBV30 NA CAWSEGSVGFF TGTGCCTGGAGCGAGGGGTCGGTTGGGTTCTTC
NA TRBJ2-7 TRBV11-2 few CASSIDRGNYEQYF TGTGCCAGCAGTATCGACCGGGGGAACTACGAGCAGTACTTC
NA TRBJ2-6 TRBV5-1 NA CASSLSTVSGANVLTF TGCGCCAGCAGCCTCTCGACAGTGTCTGGGGCCAACGTCCTGACTTTC
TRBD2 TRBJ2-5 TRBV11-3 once CASSQGLADVETQYF TGTGCCAGCAGCCAGGGACTAGCGGATGTGGAGACCCAGTACTTC
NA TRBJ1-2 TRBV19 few CASRRDTANYGYTF TGTGCCAGTAGACGGGACACTGCTAACTATGGCTACACCTTC
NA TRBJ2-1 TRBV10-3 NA CAIRASWGESSFEQFF TGTGCCATCAGGGCTTCATGGGGGGAGTCCTCCTTTGAGCAGTTCTTC
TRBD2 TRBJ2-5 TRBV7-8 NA CASSSTRGLAVGGETQYF TGTGCCAGCAGCTCCACTAGGGGACTAGCGGTCGGTGGAGAGACCCAGTACTTC
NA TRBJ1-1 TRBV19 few CASSIVRLAAGGTEAFF TGTGCCAGTAGTATAGTTCGCCTAGCCGCCGGGGGCACTGAAGCTTTCTTT
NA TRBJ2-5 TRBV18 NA CASSLWDNQETQYF TGTGCCAGCTCACTGTGGGACAACCAAGAGACCCAGTACTTC
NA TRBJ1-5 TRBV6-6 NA CASSFGGVNQPQHF TGTGCCAGCAGTTTTGGGGGTGTAAATCAGCCCCAGCATTTT
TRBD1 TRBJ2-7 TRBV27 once CASSLSIRAGGLYEQYF TGTGCCAGCAGTTTATCGATTCGGGCAGGGGGTCTCTACGAGCAGTACTTC
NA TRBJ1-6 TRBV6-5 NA CASSYGFTKNSPLHF TGTGCCAGCAGTTACGGGTTTACCAAAAATTCACCCCTCCACTTT
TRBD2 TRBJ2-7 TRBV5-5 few CASSSLAGGTYEQYF TGTGCCAGCAGCTCCTTAGCGGGAGGGACCTACGAGCAGTACTTC
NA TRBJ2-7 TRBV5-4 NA CASSSPKQGTIYEQYF TGTGCCAGCAGCTCCCCGAAGCAGGGGACAATCTACGAGCAGTACTTC